These 4 T cell receptor beta chains came from one sample sequenced in a study of shared clonotypes between healthy human individuals. Profiling relied on immunoSEQ multiplex PCR, and the TCRdb table lists in-frame clones only, not all of them. The repertoire holds about 1.5 million clones, nearly 99% seen once, with roughly 0.45% in the top ten. Material for sequencing was naive CD4+ T cells sorted from blood. Subset specified: CD45RA+ positively selected. The receptor set was obtained from a man aged 30 to 39 in good health.

The CDR3 nucleotides read TGTGCCAGCAGCTTAGCTAGCGGGGCTTACAATGAGCAGTTCTTC. Protein: CASSLASGAYNEQFF. V usage is TRBV7-2 and J usage is TRBJ2-1; 8 positions agree with TRBD2. Germline V gives CDR1 SGHTA, CDR2 FQGNSA. The CDR3 has 15 residues. The trim removed 0 bases at V and 4 bases at J, leaving 2 bases unmatched. Combining the CDR3 with reference TRBV7-2 and TRBJ2-1 gives the whole variable domain GAGVSQSPSNKVTEKGKDVELRCDPISGHTALYWYRQSLGQGLEFLIYFQGNSAPDKSGLPSDRFSAERTGGSVSTLTIQRTQQEDSAVYLCASSLASGAYNEQFFGPGTRLTVL.

The chain recombines TRBV5-1 with TRBJ1-1; D gene ambiguous. Trimming removed 0 bases at V and 6 bases at J, with 12 bases between. Per the germline V gene, CDR1 is SGHRS and CDR2 is YFSETQ. The CDR3 spans 14 residues. The CDR3 DNA is TGCGCCAGCAGCTTGGGACCGGGCGCCCCTGAAGCTTTCTTT. Its translation is CASSLGPGAPEAFF.

The chain is built from TRBV28 and TRBJ2-7; D may be TRBD1 (6 bases). From germline, CDR1 is MDHEN and CDR2 SYDVKM. The CDR3 extends over 14 amino acids. V shed 8 bases and J shed 4 bases, with 18 bases lying between them. CDR3 sequence reads: CASRPQGKVYEQYF. Here the CDR3 DNA reads TGTGCCAGCCGTCCCCAGGGGAAAGTGTACGAGCAGTACTTC.

A note on this clone: Other DNA sequences from this sample encode an identical CDR3 as well. This sequence joins TRBV7-8 and TRBJ1-2, with 8 bases identical to TRBD1. Unmatched junction bases numbered 6, after V lost 5 bases and J lost 4 bases. CDR1 and CDR2 from the germline V gene are SGHVS and FQNEAQ. CDR3 length: 14 residues. The CDR3 sequence is CASSLRDRPYGYTF. The CDR3 bases are TGTGCCAGCAGCCTACGGGACAGGCCCTATGGCTACACCTTC.